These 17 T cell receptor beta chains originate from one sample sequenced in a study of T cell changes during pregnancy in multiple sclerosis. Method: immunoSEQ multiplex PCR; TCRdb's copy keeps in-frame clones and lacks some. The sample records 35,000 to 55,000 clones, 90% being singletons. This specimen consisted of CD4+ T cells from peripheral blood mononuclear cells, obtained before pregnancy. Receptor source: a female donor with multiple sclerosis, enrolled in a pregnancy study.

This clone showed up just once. The CDR3 region has the DNA TGCAGCGTTGTGGGACTAGCGGTCTACAATGAGCAGTTCTTC. Amino acids: CSVVGLAVYNEQFF. The rearrangement joins TRBV29-1 to TRBJ2-1, with 11 bases aligning to TRBD2. Trimming at V came to 4 bases and at J to 3 bases, leaving 2 bases not matched to a gene. Germline V gene sequence: CDR1 SQVTM, CDR2 ANQGSEA. This CDR3 spans 14 amino acids.

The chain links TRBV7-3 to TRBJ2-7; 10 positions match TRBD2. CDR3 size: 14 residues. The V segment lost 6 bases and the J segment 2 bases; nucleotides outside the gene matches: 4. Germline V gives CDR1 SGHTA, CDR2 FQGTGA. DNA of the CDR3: TGTGCCAGCAGTTTACTAGCGGGAACCTACGAGCAGTACTTC. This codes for CASSLLAGTYEQYF.

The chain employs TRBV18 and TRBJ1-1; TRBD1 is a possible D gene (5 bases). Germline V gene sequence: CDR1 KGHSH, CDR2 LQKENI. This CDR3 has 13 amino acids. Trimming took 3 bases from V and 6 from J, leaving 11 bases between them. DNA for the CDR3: TGTGCCAGCTCACCTCGACAGTTCTCTGAAGCTTTCTTT. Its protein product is CASSPRQFSEAFF.

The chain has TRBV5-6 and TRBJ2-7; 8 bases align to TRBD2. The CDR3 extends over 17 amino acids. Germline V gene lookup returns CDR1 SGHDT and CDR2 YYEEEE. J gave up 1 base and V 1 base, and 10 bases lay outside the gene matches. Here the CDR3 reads CASSLRTSGFPSYEQYF. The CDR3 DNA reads TGTGCCAGCAGCTTGAGAACTAGCGGATTCCCTTCCTACGAGCAGTACTTC.

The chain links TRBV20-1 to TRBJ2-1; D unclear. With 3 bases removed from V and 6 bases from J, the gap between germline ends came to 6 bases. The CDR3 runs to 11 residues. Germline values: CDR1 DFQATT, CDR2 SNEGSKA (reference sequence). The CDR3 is CSASPVNEQFF. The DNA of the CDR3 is TGCAGTGCTAGTCCCGTCAATGAGCAGTTCTTC.

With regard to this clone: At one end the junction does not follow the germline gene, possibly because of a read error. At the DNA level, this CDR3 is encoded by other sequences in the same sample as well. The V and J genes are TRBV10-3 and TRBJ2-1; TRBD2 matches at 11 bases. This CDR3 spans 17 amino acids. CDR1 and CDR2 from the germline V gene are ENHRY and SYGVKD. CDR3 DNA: TGTGCCATTAGTGAGAAAGGCCTAGCGGGGGGCTACAATGAGCAGTTCTTC. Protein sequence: CAISEKGLAGGYNEQFF.

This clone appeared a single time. The CDR3 reads CASSWTGGSNTEAFF. The CDR3, as DNA: TGCGCCAGCAGCTGGACAGGGGGCTCGAACACTGAAGCTTTCTTT. The gene calls are TRBV5-1 and TRBJ1-1, with 11 bases that match TRBD1. The CDR3 length is 15 residues. With V trimmed by 3 bases and J by 1 base, 2 bases remained unmatched. Germline-derived CDR1 and CDR2 are SGHRS and YFSETQ.

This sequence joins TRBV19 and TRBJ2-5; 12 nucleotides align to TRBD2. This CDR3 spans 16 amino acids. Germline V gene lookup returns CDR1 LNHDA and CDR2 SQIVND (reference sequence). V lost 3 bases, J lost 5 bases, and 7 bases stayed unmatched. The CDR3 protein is CASSILTSGSGETQYF. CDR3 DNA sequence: TGTGCCAGTAGTATCCTGACTAGCGGGAGCGGGGAGACCCAGTACTTC.

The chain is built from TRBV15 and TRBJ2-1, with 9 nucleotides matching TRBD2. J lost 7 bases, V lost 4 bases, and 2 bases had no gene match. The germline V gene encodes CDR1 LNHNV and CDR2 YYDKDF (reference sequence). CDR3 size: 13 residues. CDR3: CATSTLAGNEQFF. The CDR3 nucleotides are TGTGCCACCAGCACCCTAGCGGGGAATGAGCAGTTCTTC.

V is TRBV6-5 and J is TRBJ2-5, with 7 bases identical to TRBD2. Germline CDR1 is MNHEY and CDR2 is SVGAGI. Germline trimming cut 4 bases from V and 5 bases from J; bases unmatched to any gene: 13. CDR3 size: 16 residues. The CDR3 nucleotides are TGTGCCAGCAGTTCACTGGGGGGGACCGGCGTGGAGACCCAGTACTTC. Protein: CASSSLGGTGVETQYF.

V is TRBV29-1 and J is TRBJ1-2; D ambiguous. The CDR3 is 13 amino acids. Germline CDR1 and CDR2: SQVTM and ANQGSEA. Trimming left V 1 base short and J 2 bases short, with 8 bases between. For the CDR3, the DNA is TGCAGCGTTGAAGGATGGGAGAACTATGGCTACACCTTC. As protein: CSVEGWENYGYTF. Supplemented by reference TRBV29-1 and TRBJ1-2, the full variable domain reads SAVISQKPSRDICQRGTSLTIQCQVDSQVTMMFWYRQQPGQSLTLIATANQGSEATYESGFVIDKFPISRPNLTFSTLTVSNMSPEDSSIYLCSVEGWENYGYTFGSGTRLTVV.

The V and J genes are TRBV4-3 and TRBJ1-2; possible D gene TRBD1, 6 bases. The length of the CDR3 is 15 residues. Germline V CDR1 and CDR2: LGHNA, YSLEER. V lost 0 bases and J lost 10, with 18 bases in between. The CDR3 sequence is CASSQDRWGLTDYTF. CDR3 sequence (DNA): TGCGCCAGCAGCCAAGATCGTTGGGGGCTGACGGACTACACCTTC.

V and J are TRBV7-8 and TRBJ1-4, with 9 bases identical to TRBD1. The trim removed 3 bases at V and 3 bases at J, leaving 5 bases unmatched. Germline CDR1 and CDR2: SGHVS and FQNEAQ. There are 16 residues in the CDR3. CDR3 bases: TGTGCCAGCAGCTTTGGACAGGGGTTATCTAATGAAAAACTGTTTTTT. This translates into CASSFGQGLSNEKLFF.

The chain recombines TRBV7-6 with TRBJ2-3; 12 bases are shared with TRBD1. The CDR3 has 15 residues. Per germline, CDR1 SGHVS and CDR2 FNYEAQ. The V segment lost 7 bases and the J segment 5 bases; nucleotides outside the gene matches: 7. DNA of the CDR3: TGTGCCAGCAACCCCGGGACAGGGGGCATAGATACGCAGTATTTT. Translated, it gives CASNPGTGGIDTQYF.

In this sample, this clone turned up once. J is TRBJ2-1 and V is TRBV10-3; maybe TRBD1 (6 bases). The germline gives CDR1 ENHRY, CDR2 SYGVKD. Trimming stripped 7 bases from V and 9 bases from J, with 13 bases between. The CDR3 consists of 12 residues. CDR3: CAIKGRGGEQFF. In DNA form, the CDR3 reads TGTGCCATCAAAGGCAGGGGCGGTGAGCAGTTCTTC.

The CDR3 reads CASSVGDRAYGYTF. DNA of the CDR3: TGTGCCAGCAGCGTAGGGGACAGGGCCTATGGCTACACCTTC. This chain uses TRBV9 with TRBJ1-2, with 9 bases fitting TRBD1. Germline V lookup: CDR1 SGDLS, CDR2 YYNGEE. The V gene end was trimmed by 0 bases and the J gene end by 4 bases; junction bases not matched to a gene: 1. The length of the CDR3 is 14 residues.

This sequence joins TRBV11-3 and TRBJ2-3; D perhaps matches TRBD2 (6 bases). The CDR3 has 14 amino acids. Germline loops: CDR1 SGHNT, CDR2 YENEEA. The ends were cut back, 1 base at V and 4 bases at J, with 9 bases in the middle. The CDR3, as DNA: TGTGCCAGCAGCTTAGGGAGGGGATCAGATACGCAGTATTTT. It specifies CASSLGRGSDTQYF. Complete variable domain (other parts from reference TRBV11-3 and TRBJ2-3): EAGVVQSPRYKIIEKKQPVAFWCNPISGHNTLYWYLQNLGQGPELLIRYENEEAVDDSQLPKDRFSAERLKGVDSTLKIQPAELGDSAVYLCASSLGRGSDTQYFGPGTRLTVL.